These T cell receptor beta chains were read from a single sample in a study of T cell repertoires in cytomegalovirus infection. From the reads, TCRdb called clonotypes with MiXCR, one entry per CDR3 protein. The top ten hold 10% of the sample, which has over 450,000 distinct CDR3 sequences, approximately 10% seen once. The sample taken for sequencing was PBMCs. Receptor source: a human donor in good health (CMV status not recorded). Some clones in this sample may be carry-over from other donors' samples. The CDR3 runs from the conserved cysteine through the conserved F or W. The order of the fields is D gene, clone size, J gene, V gene, CDR3 protein, CDR3 DNA. D genes are given only for firm matches. The size entry is marked missing in some rows and otherwise reads once, few, many or a size class.

. few TRBJ2-5 TRBV27 CASSRITTAERQETQYF TGTGCCAGCAGTCGGATTACCACGGCGGAGAGACAAGAGACCCAGTACTTC
TRBD1 few TRBJ1-1 TRBV19 CASRKDRGRTEAFF TGTGCCAGTAGGAAGGACAGGGGGCGTACTGAAGCTTTCTTT
. many TRBJ2-5 TRBV7-9 CASSNRWEETQYF TGTGCCAGCAGCAACCGGTGGGAAGAGACCCAGTACTTC
. many TRBJ2-7 TRBV28 CASSSWGSYEQYF TGTGCCAGCAGTTCATGGGGCTCCTACGAGCAGTACTTC
. . TRBJ1-4 TRBV5-5 CASSFLGPNEKLFF TGTGCCAGCAGCTTTCTAGGTCCTAATGAAAAACTGTTTTTT
. few TRBJ2-1 TRBV28 CASSLISRHEQFF TGTGCCAGCAGCCTGATTTCGAGGCATGAGCAGTTCTTC
. many TRBJ2-1 TRBV6-1 CASSGANEQFF TGTGCCAGCAGTGGGGCCAATGAGCAGTTCTTC
. . TRBJ1-6 TRBV4-1 CASSQEQYNSPLHF TGCGCCAGCAGCCAAGAACAATATAATTCACCCCTCCACTTT
TRBD2 many TRBJ2-4 TRBV15 CATSRDPSGALGIQYF TGTGCCACCAGCAGAGATCCCAGCGGGGCCTTAGGCATTCAGTACTTC
. . TRBJ2-7 TRBV6-2/TRBV6-3 CATSKGRNYEQYF TGTGCCACCAGCAAGGGACGGAACTACGAGCAGTACTTC
TRBD2 . TRBJ2-1 TRBV20-1 CSAREGTSRKNEQFF TGCAGTGCTAGAGAGGGGACTAGCCGGAAAAATGAGCAGTTCTTC
. once TRBJ1-5 TRBV19 CASSIIFGLNQPQHF TGTGCCAGTAGTATAATTTTCGGATTAAATCAGCCCCAGCATTTT
TRBD2 many TRBJ2-3 TRBV20-1 CSARDLAGGLDTQYF TGCAGTGCTAGAGATCTAGCGGGAGGTCTAGATACGCAGTATTTT